This T cell receptor (beta chain) was retrieved from a study of blood T cell repertoires in COVID-19. The wider study: There were acute and convalescent COVID-19 samples, and they came from the United States, Italy and Spain. T cells, B-cell-depleted T cells, or PBMCs supplied cDNA or gDNA.

After removal of 0 bases from V and 7 bases from J, the junction contained 9 bases not matched to a gene. The CDR3 extends over 17 amino acids. Looked up from germline, CDR1 is LGHDT and CDR2 is YNNKEL (reference sequence). Per the authors' pipeline: It was from reference gene primer amplification that nucleated cell counts were estimated. The method was immunoSEQ multiplex PCR; TCRdb's version includes in-frame clones alone and lacks a portion of them. The DNA gave D and trimming, while V, J and clone size come from that table. The repertoire holds 250,000 to 400,000 clones, with around 90% as singletons.

This sequence joins TRBV3-1 (or the pseudogene TRBV3-2) and TRBJ2-2; 9 nucleotides line up with TRBD2. The TCR originated in a man aged 45 to 65 with active or convalescent COVID-19. The sequenced material came from peripheral blood. The CDR3 region has the DNA TGTGCCAGCAGCCAAGAATTCGCGGGAGGGCCGAACGGGGAGCTGTTTTTT. This encodes CASSQEFAGGPNGELFF.